This passage covers 10 T cell receptor beta chains from one sample sequenced in a study of blood T cell repertoires in COVID-19. Repertoires were generated with immunoSEQ multiplex PCR, while TCRdb's copy carries only in-frame clones and drops some. This table has under 350,000 clones, 65% to 90% appearing once. What was sequenced was PBMCs or T cells enriched from blood (not recorded which). The receptors were gathered from a woman aged 40-49 years with acute COVID-19.

The chain employs TRBV18 and TRBJ2-2; a weak D match, TRBD1 (6 bases). CDR1 is KGHSH, CDR2 LQKENI, per germline. The CDR3 contains 15 residues. The ends were cut back, 1 base at V and 13 bases at J, with 19 bases in the middle. CDR3 DNA: TGTGCCAGCTCACCACAGACAGGAGCCCTAGAGGGGCTGTTTTTT. Its translation is CASSPQTGALEGLFF.

The chain uses TRBV15 and TRBJ1-4; D ambiguous. Deletions cut 1 base from V and 3 bases from J, with 9 bases between. The length of the CDR3 is 15 residues. CDR1 is LNHNV and CDR2 is YYDKDF in the germline V gene (reference sequence). CDR3 nucleotide sequence: TGTGCCACCAGCAGAGTCCCTCAGGCTAATGAAAAACTGTTTTTT. Translation gives CATSRVPQANEKLFF.

This clone was picked up a small number of times. The chain uses TRBV3-1 (or the pseudogene TRBV3-2) and TRBJ2-7, with D possibly being TRBD1 (6 bases). This CDR3 is built from 18 residues. The germline V and J ends were trimmed by 0 bases and 2 bases, with 20 bases remaining between them. Germline CDR1 reads LGHDT; CDR2 reads YNNKEL (reference sequence). The CDR3 is CASSQDFMRADSTYEQYF. The CDR3 DNA follows: TGTGCCAGCAGCCAAGATTTTATGAGGGCGGACAGTACCTACGAGCAGTACTTC.

This clone has a single count. The chain carries TRBV2 and TRBJ1-1, with 7 bases fitting TRBD1. CDR3 length: 14 residues. The germline CDR1 and CDR2 sequences are SNHLY and FYNNEI. V shed 4 bases and J 0 bases; nucleotides not matched to a gene: 2. CDR3 sequence reads: CASSGQGVNTEAFF. The CDR3 DNA reads TGTGCCAGCAGTGGCCAGGGGGTGAACACTGAAGCTTTCTTT. Combining the CDR3 with reference TRBV2 and TRBJ1-1 gives the whole variable domain EPEVTQTPSHQVTQMGQEVILRCVPISNHLYFYWYRQILGQKVEFLVSFYNNEISEKSEIFDDQFSVERPDGSNFTLKIRSTKLEDSAMYFCASSGQGVNTEAFFGQGTRLTVV.

The chain uses TRBV4-2 and TRBJ2-7, with 8 bases matching TRBD2. The length of the CDR3 is 16 residues. Germline V gene lookup returns CDR1 LGHNA and CDR2 YNFKEQ. V was clipped by 0 bases and J by 1 base; unmatched bases: 5. The CDR3 protein is CASSQDPAGVSYEQYF. The CDR3, as DNA: TGTGCCAGCAGCCAAGATCCAGCGGGAGTATCCTACGAGCAGTACTTC.

V usage is TRBV7-9 and J usage is TRBJ2-7; 11 bases are a match to TRBD2. Trimming removed 6 bases from V and 0 bases from J; junction bases left unmatched: 7. The CDR3 is 16 residues long. Germline V gene lookup returns CDR1 SEHNR and CDR2 FQNEAQ (reference sequence). CDR3 sequence reads: CASSYPTSGNSYEQYF. DNA for the CDR3: TGTGCCAGCAGTTATCCGACTAGCGGGAACTCCTACGAGCAGTACTTC.

V and J are TRBV6-2 or TRBV6-3 and TRBJ1-2; D is uncertain. Germline lookup yields CDR1 MNHEY and CDR2 SVGEGT. The CDR3 runs 11 residues. Deletions cut 6 bases from V and 6 bases from J, with 8 bases between. The CDR3 here is CASSLDNGYTF. The CDR3 nucleotides are TGTGCCAGCAGCCTAGATAATGGCTACACCTTC.

The J gene is TRBJ2-7, the V gene TRBV18; 13 nucleotides align to TRBD2. CDR1 and CDR2 (germline): KGHSH, LQKENI. This CDR3 is 16 amino acids long. V lost 2 bases and J lost 7; bases outside the gene matches: 8. For the CDR3, the DNA is TGTGCCAGCTCACCAACGAGACTAGCGGGAGGTCAGGAGCAGTACTTC. Residues: CASSPTRLAGGQEQYF.

CDR3 protein: CASSATSGSSYNEQFF. The CDR3 DNA is TGTGCCAGCAGCGCCACAAGCGGGAGCTCCTACAATGAGCAGTTCTTC. V usage is TRBV5-4 and J usage is TRBJ2-1; 8 positions match TRBD2. CDR1 SGHNT and CDR2 YYREEE come from the germline V gene (reference sequence). The junction had 6 bases not matched to a gene; V was cut back by 4 bases and J by 0 bases. This CDR3 region has 16 residues.

The genes are TRBV11-2 and TRBJ1-1; possible D gene TRBD1, 6 bases. Germline assignment: CDR1 SGHAT and CDR2 FQNNGV. This CDR3 is 16 amino acids long. V lost 4 bases, J lost 4 bases, and 19 bases lay in between. The CDR3 loop is CASSSDGGGRSTEAFF. In DNA form, the CDR3 reads TGTGCCAGCAGCTCTGATGGCGGGGGCAGGAGCACTGAAGCTTTCTTT.